This TCR beta chain derives from a study of T cells after somatic rescue of genetic block (dated by TCRdb to about 2020). Background for the entire study: The study assessed how robust, over the long term, a T-cell system was when the system had developed through somatic rescue of a genetic block in T-cell development.

The library came from the immunoSEQ multiplex PCR assay. Drawn from immuneACCESS, this table holds only the in-frame rearrangements with V and J called that TCRdb kept. Clones are partly lost; checked studies trace under half to an unresolved V gene and leave the rest unexplained. This sample gives more than 9,500 clones in total; less than 80% of them show up just once. The ten largest clones take up approximately 12% of the sample. In regard to this clone: The specificity of this receptor is unknown. The sample holds no much larger clone one base away, and base qualities are not on file.

V gives up 4 bases and J gives up 4 bases, and the segment between their germline ends measures 18 bases. CDR1 and CDR2 are drawn from the germline V gene (reference sequence): SGHNT, YYREEE. The CDR3 covers 15 residues, taking in both the cysteine and the phenylalanine. Only CDR3 DNA remains: 45 bases, in frame from the first base. The sample taken for sequencing was peripheral blood mononuclear cells (PBMCs). The sequence is built from TRBV5-4 and TRBJ2-7; TRBD2 is possibly the D segment (5 matching bases). The receptor's source is a boy younger than 18. The base sequence is TGTGCCAGCAGCGCCGGACTGACGAGGGCTTACGAGCAGTACTTC. Its translation reads: CASSAGLTRAYEQYF.